The 3 T cell receptor beta chains presented below share a single source sample, sequenced in a study of siplizumab effects on memory and regulatory T cells. Their specific antigens are unknown. Coculture of mixed lymphocyte reaction cells was performed at 37°C for five to six days. The method was immunoSEQ multiplex PCR; TCRdb's version includes in-frame clones alone and lacks a portion of them. Of about 10,000 clones listed, approximately 40% were seen once; the top ten hold about 10%. Sample: CFSE-low (dividing) CD8+ T cells sorted from an allogeneic mixed lymphocyte reaction. These receptor sequences come from a human donor in good health; the cells came from an allogeneic mixed lymphocyte reaction.

This clone has a handful of counts. V usage is TRBV15 and J usage is TRBJ2-1, with 9 bases matching TRBD1. The V gene's germline CDR1 is LNHNV and CDR2 YYDKDF (reference sequence). The CDR3 is 15 residues long. The junction had 5 bases not matched to a gene; V was cut back by 4 bases and J by 4 bases. The CDR3 reads CATSIDRGVYNEQFF. CDR3 in DNA: TGTGCCACCAGCATTGACAGGGGGGTGTACAATGAGCAGTTCTTC.

The chain recombines TRBV6-6 with TRBJ2-7; D perhaps matches TRBD1 (5 bases). Germline lookup yields CDR1 MNHNY and CDR2 SVGAGI (reference sequence). The CDR3 spans 15 residues. The V and J ends lost 6 bases and 5 bases respectively, with 20 bases between them. CDR3 DNA sequence: TGTGCCAGCAGGCCCGGTAGGGGCGCCCAAAACGAGCAGTACTTC. Its protein is CASRPGRGAQNEQYF.

This clone appeared a few times. The rearrangement joins TRBV4-3 to TRBJ2-3; 8 nucleotides match TRBD1. The CDR3 consists of 16 residues. Germline V lookup: CDR1 LGHNA, CDR2 YSLEER. V lost 0 bases, J lost 4 bases, and 6 bases stayed unmatched. The CDR3 DNA reads TGCGCCAGCAGCCAAGATTCCAGGGGGCTGGCAGATACGCAGTATTTT. Protein product: CASSQDSRGLADTQYF.